What follows are 6 T cell receptor beta chains derived from one specimen sequenced in a study of shared clonotypes between healthy human individuals (dated by TCRdb to between 2020 and 2021). The library was obtained by the immunoSEQ multiplex PCR assay. Drawn from immuneACCESS, this table holds only the in-frame rearrangements with V and J called that TCRdb kept. Clones are partly lost; checked studies trace under half to an unresolved V gene and leave the rest unexplained. This sample holds some 2,100,000 clones; nearly 97% were observed only once. The biggest ten clones account for roughly 0.13% of the sample. Sample: naive CD4+ T cells sorted from blood. Explained via the paper, the cell subset or site label denotes: CD45RA+ positively selected. The receptors stem from a man between 18 and 35 years old in good health.

The rearrangement joins TRBV28 to TRBJ1-2; D may be TRBD1 (5 bases). Germline-derived CDR1 and CDR2 are MDHEN and SYDVKM. V was cut by 5 bases and J by 5 bases, with 15 bases left in between. The CDR3 is 14 amino acids. The CDR3 protein is CASSTRQTLYGYTF. The CDR3 DNA follows: TGTGCCAGCAGTACCCGACAGACCTTATATGGCTACACCTTC.

This clone was recorded once. The V and J genes are TRBV10-3 and TRBJ1-5; D possibly corresponds to TRBD1 (6 bases). V dropped 10 bases and J dropped 7 bases, with 20 bases sitting between them. The CDR3 loop spans 14 amino acids. Germline assignment: CDR1 ENHRY and CDR2 SYGVKD. CDR3 protein: CATRPGALGQPQHF. The DNA for the CDR3 is TGTGCCACAAGACCGGGGGCCCTAGGCCAGCCCCAGCATTTT.

To note about this clone: The sample carries other DNA sequences with the same CDR3. The chain joins TRBV18 to TRBJ1-1; no firm D call. The ends were cut back, 6 bases at V and 1 base at J, with 9 bases in the middle. Germline V gives CDR1 KGHSH, CDR2 LQKENI. CDR3 length equals 13 residues. The chain's CDR3 is CASSPTRNTEAFF. The CDR3 coding sequence is TGTGCCAGCTCGCCGACCCGGAACACTGAAGCTTTCTTT.

V and J are TRBV29-1 and TRBJ2-1; D is perhaps TRBD2 (6 bases). The CDR3 contains 14 residues. Germline CDR1 is SQVTM and CDR2 is ANQGSEA. Trimming pared 6 bases from V and 0 bases from J, leaving 12 bases between. CDR3 in DNA: TGCAGCGTATTAGCGGAGGGCTCCTACAATGAGCAGTTCTTC. It yields the protein CSVLAEGSYNEQFF.

The V call is TRBV25-1, the J call TRBJ2-7, with a possible D match to TRBD2 (5 bases). In germline, CDR1 is MGHDK, CDR2 SYGVNS. This CDR3 has 16 residues. Between the trimmed V and J ends, which lost 1 base and 3 bases, there was a span of 16 bases. The CDR3 reads CASSESGSGKGYEQYF. DNA of the CDR3: TGTGCCAGCAGTGAATCCGGGTCGGGAAAAGGCTACGAGCAGTACTTC.

In its sample, this clone was seen once. The chain combines TRBV6-1 with TRBJ2-5; 7 nucleotides line up with TRBD2. This CDR3 has 16 residues. The ends lost 4 bases at V and 4 bases at J; junction bases unmatched: 12. CDR1 MNHNS and CDR2 SASEGT come from the germline V gene. In nucleotides, the CDR3 is TGTGCCAGCAGTGCCCCCGTGGGAGGGCAAAGAGAGACCCAGTACTTC. Residues: CASSAPVGGQRETQYF.